A single sample is the source of the 9 T cell receptor beta chains below, sequenced in a study of blood T cell repertoires in COVID-19. The method was immunoSEQ multiplex PCR; TCRdb's version includes in-frame clones alone and lacks a portion of them. The sample shows 70,000 or so clones, approximately 90% of them seen only once. The sample consisted of peripheral blood. These receptor sequences come from a human donor in a cohort sampled during active COVID-19.

The rearrangement joins TRBV7-9 to TRBJ2-5; 12 bases align to TRBD2. This CDR3 has 13 residues. Germline CDR1 SEHNR, CDR2 FQNEAQ (reference sequence). Germline trimming cut 8 bases from V and 5 bases from J; bases unmatched to any gene: 3. This CDR3 reads CASDLAGGETQYF. CDR3 sequence (DNA): TGTGCCAGCGACCTAGCGGGAGGGGAGACCCAGTACTTC.

V gene TRBV19 combines with J gene TRBJ2-2; weak D call: TRBD2 (5 bases). V was cut by 3 bases and J by 5 bases, with 10 bases left in between. CDR1 and CDR2 (germline): LNHDA, SQIVND (reference sequence). This CDR3 spans 14 amino acids. The CDR3 DNA follows: TGTGCCAGTAGTATTGGCGGCGGGACCGGGGAGCTGTTTTTT. This translates into CASSIGGGTGELFF.

This clone is a singleton in its sample. V usage is TRBV5-5 and J usage is TRBJ2-7; possibly TRBD2 for D (5 bases). CDR3 length: 13 amino acids. Per germline, CDR1 SGHKS and CDR2 YYEKEE (reference sequence). Trimming took 1 base from V and 4 from J, leaving 9 bases between them. The DNA for the CDR3 is TGTGCCAGCAGCTTGAGTGGAGGTTACGAGCAGTACTTC. Translated: CASSLSGGYEQYF.

This clone came up once. The rearrangement links TRBV6-2 or TRBV6-3 to TRBJ1-2; possible D gene TRBD1, 6 bases. The CDR3 loop spans 14 amino acids. CDR1 and CDR2 (germline): MNHEY, SVGEGT. Trimming shortened V by 6 bases and J by 3 bases, and 14 bases separated the two germline ends. The CDR3 sequence is CASSPINRDYGYTF. The CDR3 bases are TGTGCCAGCAGCCCGATTAACAGGGACTATGGCTACACCTTC.

This clone has just one count. This rearrangement joins TRBV6-5 to TRBJ2-5; a weak D match, TRBD2 (7 bases). This CDR3 has 14 amino acids. Germline V gene lookup returns CDR1 MNHEY and CDR2 SVGAGI. V was cut by 6 bases and J by 2 bases, with 13 bases left in between. This chain's CDR3 is CASRGGAPQETQYF. CDR3 nucleotide sequence: TGTGCCAGCAGGGGGGGGGCGCCACAAGAGACCCAGTACTTC.

The V call is TRBV6-1, the J call TRBJ1-2; D gene ambiguous. Germline loops: CDR1 MNHNS, CDR2 SASEGT. V shed 2 bases and J shed 7 bases, with 11 bases lying between them. The CDR3 loop spans 13 amino acids. The DNA of the CDR3 is TGTGCCAGCAGTGAAAGGACTGACGGTGGCTACACCTTC. It is translated as CASSERTDGGYTF.

The table lists this clone with a few counts. The chain uses TRBV2 and TRBJ2-7; maybe TRBD2 (5 bases). This CDR3 region has 14 residues. V gave up 6 bases and J gave up 5 bases, with 17 bases separating them. Germline V lookup: CDR1 SNHLY, CDR2 FYNNEI. Written as DNA, the CDR3 is TGTGCCAGCAGCCGGGCTAGCTTAAGCCACGAGCAGTACTTC. Its protein is CASSRASLSHEQYF.

This clone has a single count. V usage is TRBV5-8 and J usage is TRBJ2-1, with no clear D. The V and J ends lost 0 bases and 0 bases respectively, with 16 bases between them. Germline values: CDR1 SGHTS, CDR2 YDEGEE. The CDR3 covers 18 residues. Here the CDR3 reads CASSLGWRHVSSYNEQFF. The DNA for the CDR3 is TGTGCCAGCAGCTTGGGCTGGCGGCACGTCAGCTCCTACAATGAGCAGTTCTTC.

The rearrangement joins TRBV12-5 to TRBJ2-3, with a weak D call TRBD2 (5 bases). V lost 0 bases to trimming and J lost 4 bases, with 14 bases between them. Per germline, CDR1 LGHNT and CDR2 FRNRAP. The CDR3 runs 16 residues. In DNA, the CDR3 is TGTGCTAGTGGTTTGGTATACCCCCCCGGGGCAGATACGCAGTATTTT. Protein: CASGLVYPPGADTQYF.